This T cell receptor (beta chain) was profiled in a study of cytomegalovirus exposure and HLA in healthy donors. Study-wide results and caveats: Presence/absence comparisons presumed near-even sequencing depth among donors. Fewer N-insertions than the approximately 700-donor mean were reportedly shown by an Asian-associated ancestry cluster in a later analysis.

Comment on this clone: Its antigen is unidentified.

This CDR3 region has 16 residues. J gave up 0 bases and V 8 bases, and 7 bases lay outside the gene matches. Germline V gives CDR1 LNHDA, CDR2 SQIVND (reference sequence). The PCR used 60 Vbeta and 13 Jbeta primers. Sequenced by immunoSEQ multiplex PCR; TCRdb stores in-frame clones only, minus some. Of 120,000 to 150,000 clones in the sample, roughly 66% were seen once. Sequencing was performed on PBMCs. The chain is built from TRBV19 and TRBJ2-3; 11 bases fit TRBD2. This receptor was identified in a woman in her fifties or sixties in good health and CMV-seronegative. The CDR3 nucleotides read TGTGCCAGTGCAGAACGACTAGCGGGGAGCACAGATACGCAGTATTTT. Translated, it gives CASAERLAGSTDTQYF.